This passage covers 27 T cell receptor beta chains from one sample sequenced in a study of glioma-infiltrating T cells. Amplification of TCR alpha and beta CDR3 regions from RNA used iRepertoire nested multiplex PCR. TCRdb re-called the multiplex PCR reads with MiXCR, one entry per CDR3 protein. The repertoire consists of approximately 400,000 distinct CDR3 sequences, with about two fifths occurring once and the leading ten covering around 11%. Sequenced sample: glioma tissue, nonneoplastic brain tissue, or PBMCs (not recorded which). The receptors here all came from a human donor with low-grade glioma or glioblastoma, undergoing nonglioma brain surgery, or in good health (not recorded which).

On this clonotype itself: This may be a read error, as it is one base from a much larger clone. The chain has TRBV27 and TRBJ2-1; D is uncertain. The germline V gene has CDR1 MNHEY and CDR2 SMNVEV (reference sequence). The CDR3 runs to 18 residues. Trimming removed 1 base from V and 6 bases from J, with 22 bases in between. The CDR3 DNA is TGTGCCAGCAGTTTATTGTTGTTCGTGGCGATTTCGCCCAATGAGCAGTTCTTC. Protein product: CASSLLLFVAISPNEQFF.

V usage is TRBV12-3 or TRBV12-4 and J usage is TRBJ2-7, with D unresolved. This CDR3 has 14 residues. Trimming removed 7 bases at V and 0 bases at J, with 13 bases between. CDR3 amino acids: CASTPSVFSYEQYF. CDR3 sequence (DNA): TGTGCCAGCACCCCGTCGGTTTTCTCCTACGAGCAGTACTTC.

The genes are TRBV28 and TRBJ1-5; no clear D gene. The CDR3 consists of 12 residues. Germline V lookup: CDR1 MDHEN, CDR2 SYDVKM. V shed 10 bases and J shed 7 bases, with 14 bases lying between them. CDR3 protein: CAIPLGGQPQHF. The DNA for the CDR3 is TGTGCCATCCCCTTGGGCGGGCAGCCCCAGCATTTT.

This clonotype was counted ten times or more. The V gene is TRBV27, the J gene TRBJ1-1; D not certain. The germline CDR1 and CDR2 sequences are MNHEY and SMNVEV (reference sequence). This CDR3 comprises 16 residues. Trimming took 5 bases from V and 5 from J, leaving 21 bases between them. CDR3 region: CASSPSVRPDETEAFF. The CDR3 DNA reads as TGTGCCAGCAGTCCCAGCGTCAGGCCGGATGAAACTGAAGCTTTCTTT.

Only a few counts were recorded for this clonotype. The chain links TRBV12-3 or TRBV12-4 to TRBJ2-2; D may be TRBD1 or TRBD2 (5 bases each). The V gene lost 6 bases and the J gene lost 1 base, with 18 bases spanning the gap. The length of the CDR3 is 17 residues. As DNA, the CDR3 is TGTGCCAGCAGGAGGGACCCGATTATCCTGAACACCGGGGAGCTGTTTTTT. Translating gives CASRRDPIILNTGELFF.

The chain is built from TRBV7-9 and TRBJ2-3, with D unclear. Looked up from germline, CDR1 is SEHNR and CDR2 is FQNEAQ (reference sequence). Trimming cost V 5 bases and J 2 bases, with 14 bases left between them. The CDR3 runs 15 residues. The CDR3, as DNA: TGTGCCAGCAGCCCTCGGCGCGATCTCACAGATACGCAGTATTTT. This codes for CASSPRRDLTDTQYF.

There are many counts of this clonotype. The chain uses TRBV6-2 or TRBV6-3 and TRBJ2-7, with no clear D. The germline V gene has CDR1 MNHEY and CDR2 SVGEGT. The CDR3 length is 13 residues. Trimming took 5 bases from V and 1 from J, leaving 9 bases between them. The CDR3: CASSPPESYEQYF. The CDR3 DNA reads TGTGCCAGCAGTCCCCCCGAGTCCTACGAGCAGTACTTC.

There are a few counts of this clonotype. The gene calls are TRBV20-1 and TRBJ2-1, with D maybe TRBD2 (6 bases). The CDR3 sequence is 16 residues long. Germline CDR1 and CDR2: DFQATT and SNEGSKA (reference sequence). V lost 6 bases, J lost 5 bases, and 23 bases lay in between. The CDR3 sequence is CSASLFGFSGDNEQFF. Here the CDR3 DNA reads TGCAGTGCCAGCCTGTTCGGGTTTAGCGGAGACAATGAGCAGTTCTTC.

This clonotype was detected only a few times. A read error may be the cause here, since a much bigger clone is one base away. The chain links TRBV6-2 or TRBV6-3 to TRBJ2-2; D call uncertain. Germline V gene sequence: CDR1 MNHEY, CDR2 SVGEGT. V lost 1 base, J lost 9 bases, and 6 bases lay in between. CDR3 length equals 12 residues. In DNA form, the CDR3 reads TGTGCCAGCAGTTACTTTGTCAGGGAGCTGTTTTTT. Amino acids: CASSYFVRELFF.

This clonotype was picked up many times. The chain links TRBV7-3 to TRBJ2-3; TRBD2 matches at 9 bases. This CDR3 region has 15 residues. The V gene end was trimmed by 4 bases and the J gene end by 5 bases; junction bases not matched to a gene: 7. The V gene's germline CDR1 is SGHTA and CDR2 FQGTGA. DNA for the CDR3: TGTGCCAGCAGCTCGTCTAGCGGGATGGGAGATACGCAGTATTTT. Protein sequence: CASSSSSGMGDTQYF.

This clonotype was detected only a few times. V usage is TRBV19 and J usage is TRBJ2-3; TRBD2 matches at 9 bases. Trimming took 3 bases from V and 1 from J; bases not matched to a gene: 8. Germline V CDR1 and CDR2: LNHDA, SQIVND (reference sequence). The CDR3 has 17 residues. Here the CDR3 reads CASSIMAGGGGTDTQYF. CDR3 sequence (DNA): TGTGCCAGTAGTATCATGGCGGGGGGGGGCGGCACAGATACGCAGTATTTT.

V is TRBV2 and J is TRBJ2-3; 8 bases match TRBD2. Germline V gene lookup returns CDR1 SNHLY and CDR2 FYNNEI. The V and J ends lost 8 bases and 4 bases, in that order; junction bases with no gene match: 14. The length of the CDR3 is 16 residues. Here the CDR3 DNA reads TGTGCCAGCCGGAGACGACTAGCGCTAGTCCCAGATACGCAGTATTTT. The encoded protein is CASRRRLALVPDTQYF. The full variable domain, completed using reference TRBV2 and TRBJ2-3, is EPEVTQTPSHQVTQMGQEVILRCVPISNHLYFYWYRQILGQKVEFLVSFYNNEISEKSEIFDDQFSVERPDGSNFTLKIRSTKLEDSAMYFCASRRRLALVPDTQYFGPGTRLTVL.

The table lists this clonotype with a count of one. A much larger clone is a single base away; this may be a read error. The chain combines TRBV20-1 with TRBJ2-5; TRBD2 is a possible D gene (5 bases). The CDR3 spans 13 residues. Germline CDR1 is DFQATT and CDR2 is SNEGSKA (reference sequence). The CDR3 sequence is CSARGEDQETQNF. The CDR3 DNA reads TGCAGTGCTAGGGGAGAGGATCAAGAGACCCAGAACTTC.

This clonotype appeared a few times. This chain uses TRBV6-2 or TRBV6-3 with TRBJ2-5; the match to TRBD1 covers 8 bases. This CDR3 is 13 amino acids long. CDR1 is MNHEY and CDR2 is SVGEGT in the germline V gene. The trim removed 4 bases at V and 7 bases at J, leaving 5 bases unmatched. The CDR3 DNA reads TGTGCCAGCAGTTCGACAGGGGTTGTGACCCAGTACTTC. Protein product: CASSSTGVVTQYF.

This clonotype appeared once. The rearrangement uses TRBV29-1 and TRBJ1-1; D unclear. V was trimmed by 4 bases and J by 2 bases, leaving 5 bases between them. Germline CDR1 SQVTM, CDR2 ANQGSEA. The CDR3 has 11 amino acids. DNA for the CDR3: TGCAGCGTTGCGCTCAACACTGAAGCTTTCTTT. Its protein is CSVALNTEAFF.

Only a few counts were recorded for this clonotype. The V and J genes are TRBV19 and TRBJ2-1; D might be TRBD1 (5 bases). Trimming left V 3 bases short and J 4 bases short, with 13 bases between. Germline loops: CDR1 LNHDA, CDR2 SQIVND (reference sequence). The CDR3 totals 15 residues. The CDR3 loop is CASSIRVGIYNEQFF. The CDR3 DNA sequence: TGTGCCAGTAGTATCAGGGTAGGGATTTACAATGAGCAGTTCTTC.

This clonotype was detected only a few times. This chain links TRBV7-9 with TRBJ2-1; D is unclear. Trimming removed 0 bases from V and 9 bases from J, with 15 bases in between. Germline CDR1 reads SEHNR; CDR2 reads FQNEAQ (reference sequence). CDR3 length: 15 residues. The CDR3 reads CASSLAPLTIGEQFF. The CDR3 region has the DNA TGTGCCAGCAGCTTAGCGCCACTAACTATCGGTGAGCAGTTCTTC. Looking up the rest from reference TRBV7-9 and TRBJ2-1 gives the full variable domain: DTGVSQNPRHKITKRGQNVTFRCDPISEHNRLYWYRQTLGQGPEFLTYFQNEAQLEKSRLLSDRFSAERPKGSFSTLEIQRTEQGDSAMYLCASSLAPLTIGEQFFGPGTRLTVL.

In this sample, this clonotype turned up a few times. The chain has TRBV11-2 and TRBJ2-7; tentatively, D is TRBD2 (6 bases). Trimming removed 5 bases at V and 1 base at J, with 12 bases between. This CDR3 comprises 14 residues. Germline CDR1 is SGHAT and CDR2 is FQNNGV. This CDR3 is CASSSLARSYEQYF. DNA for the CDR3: TGTGCCAGCAGCAGCCTAGCGCGTTCCTACGAGCAGTACTTC.

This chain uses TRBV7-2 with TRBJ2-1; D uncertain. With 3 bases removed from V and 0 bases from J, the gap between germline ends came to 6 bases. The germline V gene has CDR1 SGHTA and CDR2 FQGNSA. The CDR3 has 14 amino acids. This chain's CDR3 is CASSFRTSYNEQFF. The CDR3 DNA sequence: TGTGCCAGCAGCTTTCGAACCTCCTACAATGAGCAGTTCTTC. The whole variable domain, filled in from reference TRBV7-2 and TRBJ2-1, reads GAGVSQSPSNKVTEKGKDVELRCDPISGHTALYWYRQSLGQGLEFLIYFQGNSAPDKSGLPSDRFSAERTGGSVSTLTIQRTQQEDSAVYLCASSFRTSYNEQFFGPGTRLTVL.

The CDR3 DNA sequence: TGTGCCAGCAGCTACTCCCCTCGACTCGATTCCAAAAACATTCAGTACTTC. Protein product: CASSYSPRLDSKNIQYF. The chain has TRBV7-9 and TRBJ2-4; no reliable D call. V was shortened by 4 bases and J by 2 bases, with 18 bases between the two germline ends. Germline V CDR1 and CDR2: SEHNR, FQNEAQ (reference sequence). The CDR3 extends over 17 amino acids.

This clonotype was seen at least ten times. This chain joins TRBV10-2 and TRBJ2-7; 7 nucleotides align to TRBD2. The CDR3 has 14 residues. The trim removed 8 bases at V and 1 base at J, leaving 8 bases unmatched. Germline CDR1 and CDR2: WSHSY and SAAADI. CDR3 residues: CASQTSPISYEQYF. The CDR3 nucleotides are TGCGCCAGCCAGACTAGCCCGATATCCTACGAGCAGTACTTC.

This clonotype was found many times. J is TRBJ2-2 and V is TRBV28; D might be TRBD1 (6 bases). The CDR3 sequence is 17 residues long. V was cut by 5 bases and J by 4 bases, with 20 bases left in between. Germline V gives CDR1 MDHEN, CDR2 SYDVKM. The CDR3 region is CASSTRASGHTTGELFF. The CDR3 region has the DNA TGTGCCAGCAGTACCAGAGCATCGGGACATACCACCGGGGAGCTGTTTTTT.

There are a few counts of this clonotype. CDR3 amino acids: CSVGPGQPYTGGYTF. In DNA, the CDR3 is TGCAGCGTTGGCCCGGGACAGCCCTATACGGGTGGCTACACCTTC. The gene calls are TRBV29-1 and TRBJ1-2; the match to TRBD1 covers 7 bases. V was clipped by 4 bases and J by 7 bases; unmatched bases: 15. This CDR3 has 15 amino acids. Germline V gives CDR1 SQVTM, CDR2 ANQGSEA.

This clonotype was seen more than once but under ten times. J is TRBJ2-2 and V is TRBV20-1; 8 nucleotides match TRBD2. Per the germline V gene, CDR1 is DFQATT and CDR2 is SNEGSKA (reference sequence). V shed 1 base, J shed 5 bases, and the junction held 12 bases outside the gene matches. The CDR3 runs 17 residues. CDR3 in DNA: TGCAGTGCTAGAGGGGGGGGTGGGACTAGTTCGACCGGGGAGCTGTTTTTT. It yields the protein CSARGGGGTSSTGELFF.

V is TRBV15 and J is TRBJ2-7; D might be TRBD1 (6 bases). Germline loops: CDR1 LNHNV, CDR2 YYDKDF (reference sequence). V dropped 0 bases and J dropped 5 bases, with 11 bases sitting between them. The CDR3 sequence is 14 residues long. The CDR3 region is CATSRELGADEQYF. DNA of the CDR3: TGTGCCACCAGCAGAGAGTTGGGGGCCGACGAGCAGTACTTC. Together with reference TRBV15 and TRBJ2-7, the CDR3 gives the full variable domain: DAMVIQNPRYQVTQFGKPVTLSCSQTLNHNVMYWYQQKSSQAPKLLFHYYDKDFNNEADTPDNFQSRRPNTSFCFLDIRSPGLGDTAMYLCATSRELGADEQYFGPGTRLTVT.

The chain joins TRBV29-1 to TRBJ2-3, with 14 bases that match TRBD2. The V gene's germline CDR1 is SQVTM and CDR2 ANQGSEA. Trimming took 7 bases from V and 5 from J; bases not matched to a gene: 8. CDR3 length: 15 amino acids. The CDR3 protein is CSAGTSGSGGDTQYF. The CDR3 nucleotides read TGCAGCGCCGGGACTAGCGGGAGTGGGGGAGATACGCAGTATTTT.

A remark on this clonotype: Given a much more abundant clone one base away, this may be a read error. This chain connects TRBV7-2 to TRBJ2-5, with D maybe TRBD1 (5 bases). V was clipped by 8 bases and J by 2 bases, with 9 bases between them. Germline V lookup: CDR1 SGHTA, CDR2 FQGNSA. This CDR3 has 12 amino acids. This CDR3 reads CASGATQETQYF. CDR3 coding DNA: TGTGCCAGCGGGGCGACTCAAGAGACCCAGTACTTC.